This TCR beta chain came from a study of blood T cells in healthy people across ages. On the study more broadly: About one barcoded TCR beta cDNA was captured per two T cells.

This clonotype was observed a few times. For the second PCR, which ran for about 7 to 11 cycles, a sample-barcoded 5' primer and a J-beta primer mix were used. Every cDNA was tagged by a template-switch adaptor with 12 random nucleotides. Each of the samples gave a minimum of 2.5 million paired-end reads that contained CDR3. Using its own MiXCR run on the 5' RACE reads, TCRdb lists one record per CDR3 protein. The table lists around 650,000 distinct CDR3 sequences, roughly 32% of them singletons, with 15% in the top ten. J lost 6 bases, V lost 3 bases, and 6 bases had no gene match. The CDR3 length is 15 residues. Germline CDR1 is LGHNA and CDR2 is YSLEER. Per sample, a minimum of 6 million PBMCs were isolated.

The chain uses TRBV4-3 and TRBJ2-2; 8 bases agree with TRBD1. The TCR comes from a woman of 80 years or more in good health. Sequencing was done on a sample of blood. Here the CDR3 reads CASSQAGQGSGELFF. CDR3 coding DNA: TGCGCCAGCAGCCAGGCCGGACAGGGATCCGGGGAGCTGTTTTTT.